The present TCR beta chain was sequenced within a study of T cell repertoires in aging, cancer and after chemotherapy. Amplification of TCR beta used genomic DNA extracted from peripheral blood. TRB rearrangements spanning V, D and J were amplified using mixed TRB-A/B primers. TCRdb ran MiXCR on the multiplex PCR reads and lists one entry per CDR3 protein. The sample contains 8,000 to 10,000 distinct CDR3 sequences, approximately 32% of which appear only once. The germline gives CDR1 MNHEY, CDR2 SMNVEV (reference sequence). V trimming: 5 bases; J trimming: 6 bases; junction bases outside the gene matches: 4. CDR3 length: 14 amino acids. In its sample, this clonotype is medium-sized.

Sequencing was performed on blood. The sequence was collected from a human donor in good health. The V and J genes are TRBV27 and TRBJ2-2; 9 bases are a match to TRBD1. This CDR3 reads CASSGTGRSGELFF. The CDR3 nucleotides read TGTGCCAGCAGTGGGACAGGGAGGTCCGGGGAGCTGTTTTTT.